This T cell receptor beta chain was sequenced for a study of T cell changes during pregnancy in multiple sclerosis. This table comes from immunoSEQ multiplex PCR, and its TCRdb copy is limited to in-frame clones, with some not included. Altogether about 46,000 clones are present, about 94% being singletons, with the ten largest covering approximately 4.3%. Germline CDR1 SGHTS, CDR2 YDEGEE. The V end was cut by 0 bases, the J end by 3 bases, with 10 bases between. CDR3 size: 14 residues. The chain is built from TRBV5-8 and TRBJ2-7; tentatively, D is TRBD1 (6 bases). The sample in question was CD8+ T cells from peripheral blood mononuclear cells, obtained in the first trimester of pregnancy. The source of this sequence is a female donor with multiple sclerosis, enrolled in a pregnancy study. The CDR3 DNA sequence: TGTGCCAGCAGCTTGGGGCAGGGGAGCTACGAGCAGTACTTC. It translates to CASSLGQGSYEQYF.